Listed below are T cell receptor beta chains from one sample, sequenced in a study of STAT3 mutations in large granular lymphocyte leukemia. Profiled with immunoSEQ multiplex PCR; TCRdb holds only in-frame clones, not every one. The sample holds around 15,000 clones; over 90% are singletons and the top ten take approximately 8%. The sample taken for sequencing was peripheral blood mononuclear cells. These receptors were obtained from a woman in her forties or fifties with T-cell large granular lymphocyte leukemia. Some clones in this sample may be carry-over from other donors' samples. CDR3s include the opening cysteine and the closing phenylalanine or tryptophan. Fields, in order: V gene, D gene, clone size, J gene, CDR3 DNA, CDR3 protein. The D gene is left open where the match is weak. Clone size appears in some rows only: once, few, many, or a class for an expanded clone.

v_call: TRBV6-6
d_call: TRBD2
clone_size: .
j_call: TRBJ2-1
cdr3_nt: TGTGCCAGCAGTGCTACGAGCGGGGGATACAATGAGCAGTTCTTC
cdr3_aa: CASSATSGGYNEQFF

v_call: TRBV19
d_call: TRBD1
clone_size: few
j_call: TRBJ2-7
cdr3_nt: TGTGCCAGTTCCAGGGGACAGGGCCTCTCAGAGCAGTACTTC
cdr3_aa: CASSRGQGLSEQYF

v_call: TRBV29-1
d_call: TRBD2
clone_size: once
j_call: TRBJ2-7
cdr3_nt: TGCAGCTTCCGGGGGGGTCTAGGGGAGCAGTACTTC
cdr3_aa: CSFRGGLGEQYF

v_call: TRBV7-2
d_call: .
clone_size: .
j_call: TRBJ2-3
cdr3_nt: TGTGCCAGCAGCTTATTCCAACCGGGACTTATAAACGGCACAGATACGCAGTATTTT
cdr3_aa: CASSLFQPGLINGTDTQYF

v_call: TRBV28
d_call: .
clone_size: .
j_call: TRBJ1-2
cdr3_nt: TGTGCCAGCAGTTTCCCGACAATGGCGATCTATGGCTACACCTTC
cdr3_aa: CASSFPTMAIYGYTF

v_call: TRBV2
d_call: TRBD2
clone_size: .
j_call: TRBJ2-2
cdr3_nt: TGTGCCAGCATCGAGGGGCCTAGCGGGAGTAACACCGGGGAGCTGTTTTTT
cdr3_aa: CASIEGPSGSNTGELFF

v_call: TRBV18
d_call: .
clone_size: .
j_call: TRBJ1-3
cdr3_nt: TGTGCCAGCTCACCACCGTCATACACCATATATTTT
cdr3_aa: CASSPPSYTIYF

v_call: TRBV5-6
d_call: .
clone_size: few
j_call: TRBJ1-1
cdr3_nt: TGTGCCAGCAGCTCCCAGTTTGACACTGAAGCTTTCTTT
cdr3_aa: CASSSQFDTEAFF

v_call: TRBV20-1
d_call: .
clone_size: .
j_call: TRBJ1-2
cdr3_nt: TGCAGTGCTTTTCCCATGAGTGGCTACACCTTC
cdr3_aa: CSAFPMSGYTF

v_call: TRBV7-9
d_call: .
clone_size: .
j_call: TRBJ1-4
cdr3_nt: TGTGCCAGCACTAGTCCCCGACATGAAAAACTGTTTTTT
cdr3_aa: CASTSPRHEKLFF

v_call: TRBV7-2
d_call: TRBD1
clone_size: .
j_call: TRBJ2-7
cdr3_nt: TGTGCCAGCAGTTCGGGACAGGGCAGGTACGAGCAGTACTTC
cdr3_aa: CASSSGQGRYEQYF

v_call: TRBV10-3
d_call: TRBD1
clone_size: few
j_call: TRBJ1-2
cdr3_nt: TGTGCCATCAGACCGACAGGGGCCTATGGCTACACCTTC
cdr3_aa: CAIRPTGAYGYTF

v_call: TRBV5-5
d_call: TRBD1
clone_size: .
j_call: TRBJ1-2
cdr3_nt: TGTGCCAGCAGCTTCTTAGGACAGGGGTGGGCAAGAGATGGCTACACCTTC
cdr3_aa: CASSFLGQGWARDGYTF

v_call: TRBV6-5
d_call: TRBD1
clone_size: .
j_call: TRBJ1-2
cdr3_nt: TGTGCCAGCAGTCTGACTGCAGGGGGAGGGGGTGGCTACACCTTC
cdr3_aa: CASSLTAGGGGGYTF

v_call: TRBV6-6
d_call: TRBD1
clone_size: .
j_call: TRBJ1-5
cdr3_nt: TGTGCCAGTCGAACAGGGGGCAATCAGCCCCAGCATTTT
cdr3_aa: CASRTGGNQPQHF

v_call: TRBV11-2
d_call: .
clone_size: .
j_call: TRBJ1-2
cdr3_nt: TGTGCCAGCAGCTTAGATAGGGCGGCCCGGGGTGGCTACACCTTC
cdr3_aa: CASSLDRAARGGYTF

v_call: TRBV7-2
d_call: TRBD2
clone_size: .
j_call: TRBJ2-3
cdr3_nt: TGTGCCAGCAGCTTAAGTGGGACTAGCGGGAGTACGCAGTATTTT
cdr3_aa: CASSLSGTSGSTQYF

v_call: TRBV29-1
d_call: TRBD1
clone_size: .
j_call: TRBJ2-7
cdr3_nt: TGCAGCGTTGTCTGGTTACAGGGGACCTCGTACGAGCAGTACTTC
cdr3_aa: CSVVWLQGTSYEQYF

v_call: TRBV6-6
d_call: .
clone_size: .
j_call: TRBJ1-1
cdr3_nt: TGTGCCAGCAGTTATTCGGGGATGGACACTGAAGCTTTCTTT
cdr3_aa: CASSYSGMDTEAFF

v_call: TRBV7-2
d_call: .
clone_size: .
j_call: TRBJ2-5
cdr3_nt: TGTGCCAGCAGCTTAGGTGGGTCGGGAGAGACCCAGTACTTC
cdr3_aa: CASSLGGSGETQYF

v_call: TRBV27
d_call: .
clone_size: few
j_call: TRBJ2-7
cdr3_nt: TGTGCCAGCAGTTCCCTGGGGACACTCTACGAGCAGTACTTC
cdr3_aa: CASSSLGTLYEQYF

v_call: TRBV19
d_call: .
clone_size: .
j_call: TRBJ2-2
cdr3_nt: TGTGCCAGTAGTATATGGCCCGGGGAGCTGTTTTTT
cdr3_aa: CASSIWPGELFF

v_call: TRBV9
d_call: TRBD1
clone_size: .
j_call: TRBJ1-2
cdr3_nt: TGTGCCAGCAGCGTTGGGGGAACAGGGGCGGCCTATGGCTACACCTTC
cdr3_aa: CASSVGGTGAAYGYTF

v_call: TRBV12-5
d_call: .
clone_size: .
j_call: TRBJ1-1
cdr3_nt: TGTGCTAGTGGTTTGTTGGTCGGTCCTCGGCGGACTGAAGCTTTCTTT
cdr3_aa: CASGLLVGPRRTEAFF

v_call: TRBV30
d_call: .
clone_size: once
j_call: TRBJ1-2
cdr3_nt: TGTGCCTGGAACCAGGGGTTTGAAGGTAGTGGCTACACCTTC
cdr3_aa: CAWNQGFEGSGYTF

v_call: TRBV4-3
d_call: .
clone_size: .
j_call: TRBJ1-1
cdr3_nt: TGCGCCAGCAGCCAAGATTTCATGAACACTGAAGCTTTCTTT
cdr3_aa: CASSQDFMNTEAFF

v_call: TRBV18
d_call: .
clone_size: .
j_call: TRBJ1-1
cdr3_nt: TGTGCCAGCTCACCAGGACCCGGCACTGAAGCTTTCTTT
cdr3_aa: CASSPGPGTEAFF

v_call: TRBV7-8
d_call: TRBD1
clone_size: once
j_call: TRBJ2-7
cdr3_nt: TGTGCCAGCAGCGGACGACAGGGGCACTCCTACGAGCAGTACTTC
cdr3_aa: CASSGRQGHSYEQYF

v_call: TRBV5-1
d_call: .
clone_size: once
j_call: TRBJ2-7
cdr3_nt: TGCGCCAGCAGCGCCTCCTACGAGCAGTACTTC
cdr3_aa: CASSASYEQYF

v_call: TRBV4-3
d_call: .
clone_size: .
j_call: TRBJ1-1
cdr3_nt: TGCGCCAGCAGCCAAGGGCAGAACACTGAAGCTTTCTTT
cdr3_aa: CASSQGQNTEAFF

v_call: TRBV2
d_call: .
clone_size: .
j_call: TRBJ2-6
cdr3_nt: TGTGCCAGCAGCACTCGGGACGGCTTCTCTGGGGCCAACGTCCTGACTTTC
cdr3_aa: CASSTRDGFSGANVLTF

v_call: TRBV13
d_call: TRBD1
clone_size: .
j_call: TRBJ2-1
cdr3_nt: TGTGCCAGCAGCTGGGACAGGCGCAATGAGCAGTTCTTC
cdr3_aa: CASSWDRRNEQFF

v_call: TRBV6-5
d_call: TRBD1
clone_size: .
j_call: TRBJ1-1
cdr3_nt: TGTGCCAGCAGTTACGCCAGGGGGAGAACTGAAGCTTTCTTT
cdr3_aa: CASSYARGRTEAFF

v_call: TRBV2
d_call: TRBD1
clone_size: .
j_call: TRBJ1-4
cdr3_nt: TGTGCCAGCAGTTCACAGGGGGCGGGTGAAAAACTGTTTTTT
cdr3_aa: CASSSQGAGEKLFF

v_call: TRBV5-1
d_call: .
clone_size: once
j_call: TRBJ2-7
cdr3_nt: TGCGCCAGCAGCTTGCAGGGCAGGGCCTACGAGCAGTACTTC
cdr3_aa: CASSLQGRAYEQYF

v_call: TRBV7-2
d_call: .
clone_size: .
j_call: TRBJ2-5
cdr3_nt: TGTGCCAGCAGCCCAATGGGACGGGACGCGTTCGAGACCCAGTACTTC
cdr3_aa: CASSPMGRDAFETQYF

v_call: TRBV28
d_call: TRBD1
clone_size: .
j_call: TRBJ1-4
cdr3_nt: TGTGCCAGCACGCCCCTCACGGGACAGCTTAATGAAAAACTGTTTTTT
cdr3_aa: CASTPLTGQLNEKLFF

v_call: TRBV6-5
d_call: .
clone_size: .
j_call: TRBJ1-1
cdr3_nt: TGTGCCAGCACCCTTTGGGCAGGGTCGCCCACTGAAGCTTTCTTT
cdr3_aa: CASTLWAGSPTEAFF

v_call: TRBV18
d_call: TRBD1
clone_size: .
j_call: TRBJ1-5
cdr3_nt: TGTGCCAGCTCATCTGGACAGGTTGTTAATCAGCCCCAGCATTTT
cdr3_aa: CASSSGQVVNQPQHF

v_call: TRBV6-5
d_call: .
clone_size: .
j_call: TRBJ2-1
cdr3_nt: TGTGCCAGCAGTACCCGGCTAGCGTTAGGTCTGTTCTTC
cdr3_aa: CASSTRLALGLFF

v_call: TRBV19
d_call: TRBD2
clone_size: .
j_call: TRBJ2-1
cdr3_nt: TGTGCCAGTAGTCCGCCGCACGGGGCGGGAGAACGGGAGCAGTTCTTC
cdr3_aa: CASSPPHGAGEREQFF

v_call: TRBV18
d_call: .
clone_size: .
j_call: TRBJ1-1
cdr3_nt: TGTGCCAGCTCACCGATGACCGCGGAAGCTTTCTTT
cdr3_aa: CASSPMTAEAFF

v_call: TRBV6-5
d_call: TRBD1
clone_size: .
j_call: TRBJ2-1
cdr3_nt: TGTGCCAGCAGTGCTGACAGGGGGTCCTACAATGAGCAGTTCTTC
cdr3_aa: CASSADRGSYNEQFF

v_call: TRBV4-2
d_call: TRBD1
clone_size: .
j_call: TRBJ2-3
cdr3_nt: TGTGCCAGCAGCCACAGACAGGGGTTGGATACGCAGTATTTT
cdr3_aa: CASSHRQGLDTQYF

v_call: TRBV2
d_call: .
clone_size: .
j_call: TRBJ2-5
cdr3_nt: TGTGCCAGCAGTGTCGTCAGGGAGACCCAGTACTTC
cdr3_aa: CASSVVRETQYF

v_call: TRBV5-1
d_call: .
clone_size: .
j_call: TRBJ1-5
cdr3_nt: TGCGCCAGCAGCTTGGCAGGGGCGGGTCAGCCCCAGCATTTT
cdr3_aa: CASSLAGAGQPQHF

v_call: TRBV30
d_call: .
clone_size: .
j_call: TRBJ2-7
cdr3_nt: TGTGCCTGGAGTGAGGGACGGACCTACGAGCAGTACTTC
cdr3_aa: CAWSEGRTYEQYF

v_call: TRBV6-6
d_call: .
clone_size: .
j_call: TRBJ1-5
cdr3_nt: TGTGCCAGCAGTTTGGGGACTAATCAGCCCCAGCATTTT
cdr3_aa: CASSLGTNQPQHF